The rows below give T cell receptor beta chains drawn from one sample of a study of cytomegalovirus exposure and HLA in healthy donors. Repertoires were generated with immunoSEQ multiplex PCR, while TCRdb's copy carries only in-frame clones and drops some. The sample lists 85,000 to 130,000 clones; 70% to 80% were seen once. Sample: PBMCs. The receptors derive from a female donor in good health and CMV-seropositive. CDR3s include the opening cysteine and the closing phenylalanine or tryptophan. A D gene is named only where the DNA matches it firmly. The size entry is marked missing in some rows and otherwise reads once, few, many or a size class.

CDR3 DNA: TGCGCCAGCGGATATCGACAGGGAGAGACCCAGTACTTC
CDR3 protein: CASGYRQGETQYF
CDR3 length: 13
J gene: TRBJ2-5
clone size: .
V gene: TRBV4-1
D gene: TRBD1

CDR3 DNA: TGCGCCAGCAGCCGCCAGACAGTGAACACCGGGGAGCTGTTTTTT
CDR3 protein: CASSRQTVNTGELFF
CDR3 length: 15
J gene: TRBJ2-2
clone size: .
V gene: TRBV5-1
D gene: .

CDR3 DNA: TGTGCCAGCAGCTTAGATTCAGCGGGAGGGGCATGGACCCTCCACTTT
CDR3 protein: CASSLDSAGGAWTLHF
CDR3 length: 16
J gene: TRBJ1-6
clone size: once
V gene: TRBV11-2
D gene: .

CDR3 DNA: TGTGCCAGCGGCGATATGACTAGCGGGCCAGATACGCAGTATTTT
CDR3 protein: CASGDMTSGPDTQYF
CDR3 length: 15
J gene: TRBJ2-3
clone size: .
V gene: TRBV5-6
D gene: TRBD2

CDR3 DNA: TGTGCCATCAGGCTCGAATTAGCCTACAATGAGCAGTTCTTC
CDR3 protein: CAIRLELAYNEQFF
CDR3 length: 14
J gene: TRBJ2-1
clone size: .
V gene: TRBV10-3
D gene: .

CDR3 DNA: TGTGCCAGCAGCTTTCGGGTCGGGAGCCGGGAGACCCAGTACTTC
CDR3 protein: CASSFRVGSRETQYF
CDR3 length: 15
J gene: TRBJ2-5
clone size: .
V gene: TRBV7-2
D gene: .

CDR3 DNA: TGTGCCATCAGAGGGCCAGGGGACTACGAGCAGTACTTC
CDR3 protein: CAIRGPGDYEQYF
CDR3 length: 13
J gene: TRBJ2-7
clone size: once
V gene: TRBV10-3
D gene: .

CDR3 DNA: TGTGCCAGCAGCTCCCTGGGGAGGACTGAAGCTTTCTTT
CDR3 protein: CASSSLGRTEAFF
CDR3 length: 13
J gene: TRBJ1-1
clone size: .
V gene: TRBV7-9
D gene: .

CDR3 DNA: TGTGCCAGCAGTTGGTTAGGACAGGGTGAAGGGGGCACTGAAGCTTTCTTT
CDR3 protein: CASSWLGQGEGGTEAFF
CDR3 length: 17
J gene: TRBJ1-1
clone size: .
V gene: TRBV28
D gene: TRBD1

CDR3 DNA: TGTGCCAGCAGCCCCGGACTAGCTTTTAGCAATGAGCAGTTCTTC
CDR3 protein: CASSPGLAFSNEQFF
CDR3 length: 15
J gene: TRBJ2-1
clone size: .
V gene: TRBV16
D gene: TRBD2

CDR3 DNA: TGTGCCAGCAGGGGGACAGGGAGGGGTACTGGGGCCAACGGCCTGACTTTC
CDR3 protein: CASRGTGRGTGANGLTF
CDR3 length: 17
J gene: TRBJ2-6
clone size: .
V gene: TRBV28
D gene: TRBD1

CDR3 DNA: TGTGCCATCAGCAGGGACAGGGTGAATTCACCCCTCCACTTT
CDR3 protein: CAISRDRVNSPLHF
CDR3 length: 14
J gene: TRBJ1-6
clone size: .
V gene: TRBV10-3
D gene: TRBD1

CDR3 DNA: TGCGCCAGCAGCTATGGACTAGCGGGGAATACGCAGTATTTT
CDR3 protein: CASSYGLAGNTQYF
CDR3 length: 14
J gene: TRBJ2-3
clone size: .
V gene: TRBV5-1
D gene: TRBD2

CDR3 DNA: TGTGCCAGCAGCCAACTAGCGGGGGGCACAGATACGCAGTATTTT
CDR3 protein: CASSQLAGGTDTQYF
CDR3 length: 15
J gene: TRBJ2-3
clone size: .
V gene: TRBV11-2
D gene: TRBD2

CDR3 DNA: TGCGCCAGCAGCTTGTTTAAATCGGGTAATGTTGCTGGGGCCAACGTCCTGACTTTC
CDR3 protein: CASSLFKSGNVAGANVLTF
CDR3 length: 19
J gene: TRBJ2-6
clone size: .
V gene: TRBV5-1
D gene: .

CDR3 DNA: TGTGCCAGTAGTAATCCGGGACAGGGGCTGCGCGGCTACACCTTC
CDR3 protein: CASSNPGQGLRGYTF
CDR3 length: 15
J gene: TRBJ1-2
clone size: once
V gene: TRBV19
D gene: TRBD1

CDR3 DNA: TGTGCCAGTAGTTCCACATTCTACAATGAGCAGTTCTTC
CDR3 protein: CASSSTFYNEQFF
CDR3 length: 13
J gene: TRBJ2-1
clone size: .
V gene: TRBV19
D gene: .

CDR3 DNA: TGTGCCAGCAGCTTGGCGACAGGGGACGGCACTGAAGCTTTCTTT
CDR3 protein: CASSLATGDGTEAFF
CDR3 length: 15
J gene: TRBJ1-1
clone size: few
V gene: TRBV5-5
D gene: TRBD1

CDR3 DNA: TGTCCTGGGAGCACACCGGGACTCCGAGCTTTCTTT
CDR3 protein: CPGSTPGLRAFF
CDR3 length: 12
J gene: TRBJ1-1
clone size: .
V gene: TRBV22-1
D gene: .

CDR3 DNA: TGTGCCAGCAGCTTACTTCGGTCCGGGGCCAACGTCCTGACTTTC
CDR3 protein: CASSLLRSGANVLTF
CDR3 length: 15
J gene: TRBJ2-6
clone size: .
V gene: TRBV7-8
D gene: .

CDR3 DNA: TGTGCCAGCAGCTTGAAACAGGGGGAGTGGTCTGGGGATGGCTACACCTTC
CDR3 protein: CASSLKQGEWSGDGYTF
CDR3 length: 17
J gene: TRBJ1-2
clone size: .
V gene: TRBV5-4
D gene: TRBD1

CDR3 DNA: TGTGCCAGCTCACCACTAGCGGGTTGGGGCGAGACCCAGTACTTC
CDR3 protein: CASSPLAGWGETQYF
CDR3 length: 15
J gene: TRBJ2-5
clone size: .
V gene: TRBV18
D gene: TRBD2

CDR3 DNA: TGTGCCAGCAGCTTTCTACAGGGGGCGTATGGCTACACCTTC
CDR3 protein: CASSFLQGAYGYTF
CDR3 length: 14
J gene: TRBJ1-2
clone size: .
V gene: TRBV7-9
D gene: TRBD1

CDR3 DNA: TGTGCCAGCAGTTTAGGCCCCGAGACTGAAGCTTTCTTT
CDR3 protein: CASSLGPETEAFF
CDR3 length: 13
J gene: TRBJ1-1
clone size: .
V gene: TRBV7-2
D gene: .

CDR3 DNA: TGCGCCAGCAGCTCCAGGACTAGCGGGGGATCCGGGGAGACCCAGTACTTC
CDR3 protein: CASSSRTSGGSGETQYF
CDR3 length: 17
J gene: TRBJ2-5
clone size: few
V gene: TRBV5-1
D gene: TRBD2

CDR3 DNA: TGTGCCAGCAGCCCCGGACTAGCGGGGGGGCCGGGGGCCGGGGAGCTGTTTTTT
CDR3 protein: CASSPGLAGGPGAGELFF
CDR3 length: 18
J gene: TRBJ2-2
clone size: .
V gene: TRBV4-2
D gene: TRBD2

CDR3 DNA: TGTGCCAGCAGCTTGGGAATATTACAAAACTATGGCTACACCTTC
CDR3 protein: CASSLGILQNYGYTF
CDR3 length: 15
J gene: TRBJ1-2
clone size: .
V gene: TRBV5-8
D gene: .

CDR3 DNA: TGTGCCAGCAGCGTGACCACCGGGACTACTATAGAGACCCAGTACTTC
CDR3 protein: CASSVTTGTTIETQYF
CDR3 length: 16
J gene: TRBJ2-5
clone size: few
V gene: TRBV9
D gene: TRBD2

CDR3 DNA: TGTGCCAGCAGCCCGGGGGGGAGGCATTCACCCCTCCACTTT
CDR3 protein: CASSPGGRHSPLHF
CDR3 length: 14
J gene: TRBJ1-6
clone size: .
V gene: TRBV5-4
D gene: .

CDR3 DNA: TGTGCCAGCAGTGAATCCTACAGGTTGGATACGCAGTATTTT
CDR3 protein: CASSESYRLDTQYF
CDR3 length: 14
J gene: TRBJ2-3
clone size: few
V gene: TRBV25-1
D gene: .

CDR3 DNA: TGTGCCAGCGGATACAGGGGACTCAATCAGCCCCAGCATTTT
CDR3 protein: CASGYRGLNQPQHF
CDR3 length: 14
J gene: TRBJ1-5
clone size: .
V gene: TRBV6-1
D gene: TRBD1

CDR3 DNA: TGCAGTGCTAGAGATAATGGCTACACCTTC
CDR3 protein: CSARDNGYTF
CDR3 length: 10
J gene: TRBJ1-2
clone size: .
V gene: TRBV20-1
D gene: .

CDR3 DNA: TGTGCCAGCAGCAGATACGGGACTAGCGGGAGGTCACGGGAGACCCAGTACTTC
CDR3 protein: CASSRYGTSGRSRETQYF
CDR3 length: 18
J gene: TRBJ2-5
clone size: .
V gene: TRBV5-6
D gene: TRBD2

CDR3 DNA: TGCGCCAGCACCTTAACAGGTCGAAATGAAGCTTTCTTT
CDR3 protein: CASTLTGRNEAFF
CDR3 length: 13
J gene: TRBJ1-1
clone size: .
V gene: TRBV5-1
D gene: .

CDR3 DNA: TGTGCCACCAAAAAAGACTCCCGTGAATCTGGGGCCAACGGCCTGACTTTC
CDR3 protein: CATKKDSRESGANGLTF
CDR3 length: 17
J gene: TRBJ2-6
clone size: .
V gene: TRBV15
D gene: .

CDR3 DNA: TGCGCCAGCAGCTTGGGAGGTAGCGGGAGTCCGGATGAGCAGTTCTTC
CDR3 protein: CASSLGGSGSPDEQFF
CDR3 length: 16
J gene: TRBJ2-1
clone size: .
V gene: TRBV5-1
D gene: TRBD2

CDR3 DNA: TGTGCCAGCAGCCCGAGCGGGGGAATCTACAATGAGCAGTTCTTC
CDR3 protein: CASSPSGGIYNEQFF
CDR3 length: 15
J gene: TRBJ2-1
clone size: few
V gene: TRBV7-9
D gene: TRBD2

CDR3 DNA: TGTGCCAGTAGTATAGCCCAGATCCAGGGTTATCTATACAATGAGCAGTTCTTC
CDR3 protein: CASSIAQIQGYLYNEQFF
CDR3 length: 18
J gene: TRBJ2-1
clone size: few
V gene: TRBV19
D gene: .

CDR3 DNA: TGCGCCAGCAGCCAAGAAGGAGGGACAGGGGAATCACCCCTCCACTTT
CDR3 protein: CASSQEGGTGESPLHF
CDR3 length: 16
J gene: TRBJ1-6
clone size: .
V gene: TRBV4-3
D gene: TRBD1

CDR3 DNA: TGTGCCTGGAGTCTGGGACAGATGAACACTGAAGCTTTCTTT
CDR3 protein: CAWSLGQMNTEAFF
CDR3 length: 14
J gene: TRBJ1-1
clone size: few
V gene: TRBV30
D gene: TRBD1

CDR3 DNA: TGTGCCAGCAGCTTAGCGAGGGGGGGAAGGTACGAGCAGTACTTC
CDR3 protein: CASSLARGGRYEQYF
CDR3 length: 15
J gene: TRBJ2-7
clone size: .
V gene: TRBV7-2
D gene: .

CDR3 DNA: TGCGCCAGCAGCCAGGGGACTAGACCCCCCGATACGCAGTATTTT
CDR3 protein: CASSQGTRPPDTQYF
CDR3 length: 15
J gene: TRBJ2-3
clone size: few
V gene: TRBV4-1
D gene: TRBD2

CDR3 DNA: TGTGCCAGCAGCTTAGTGCTAGGCACTGGGGCCAACGTCCTGACTTTC
CDR3 protein: CASSLVLGTGANVLTF
CDR3 length: 16
J gene: TRBJ2-6
clone size: .
V gene: TRBV7-2
D gene: .

CDR3 DNA: TGTGCCAGCAGAGGGGGGGGGAGTAATTCACCCCTCCACTTT
CDR3 protein: CASRGGGSNSPLHF
CDR3 length: 14
J gene: TRBJ1-6
clone size: .
V gene: TRBV25-1
D gene: .

CDR3 DNA: TGCGCCAGCAGCGTGGGGTCGGGGGCCAAAAACATTCAGTACTTC
CDR3 protein: CASSVGSGAKNIQYF
CDR3 length: 15
J gene: TRBJ2-4
clone size: .
V gene: TRBV4-3
D gene: .

CDR3 DNA: TGCAGCGTCTTGACTAGCGGGCACCAAGAGACCCAGTACTTC
CDR3 protein: CSVLTSGHQETQYF
CDR3 length: 14
J gene: TRBJ2-5
clone size: .
V gene: TRBV29-1
D gene: TRBD2

CDR3 DNA: TGTGCCAGCAGACTGACAGGGGTTGAGGGCTACACCTTC
CDR3 protein: CASRLTGVEGYTF
CDR3 length: 13
J gene: TRBJ1-2
clone size: .
V gene: TRBV27
D gene: TRBD1

CDR3 DNA: TGTGCCAGCAGCAAGGGGGGGTTTGCAGATACGCAGTATTTT
CDR3 protein: CASSKGGFADTQYF
CDR3 length: 14
J gene: TRBJ2-3
clone size: .
V gene: TRBV7-2
D gene: .

CDR3 DNA: TGCGCCAGCAGCCAAGAAAAGAGGGATAGGGCCGTGGATACGCAGTATTTT
CDR3 protein: CASSQEKRDRAVDTQYF
CDR3 length: 17
J gene: TRBJ2-3
clone size: .
V gene: TRBV4-1
D gene: .

CDR3 DNA: TGTGCCTGGAGGGGACAGACCTACACAGATACGCAGTATTTT
CDR3 protein: CAWRGQTYTDTQYF
CDR3 length: 14
J gene: TRBJ2-3
clone size: .
V gene: TRBV30
D gene: TRBD1

CDR3 DNA: TGTGCCAGCTCCCCGACAGGGCGCGAGCAGTACTTC
CDR3 protein: CASSPTGREQYF
CDR3 length: 12
J gene: TRBJ2-7
clone size: .
V gene: TRBV18
D gene: TRBD1

CDR3 DNA: TGTGCCAGCAGCTTAGGGGGGGGTGGACAGAACTCCTACGAGCAGTACTTC
CDR3 protein: CASSLGGGGQNSYEQYF
CDR3 length: 17
J gene: TRBJ2-7
clone size: .
V gene: TRBV7-9
D gene: .

CDR3 DNA: TGTGCCAGCAGTGAGGGGAACAGGGTAAACACTGAAGCTTTCTTT
CDR3 protein: CASSEGNRVNTEAFF
CDR3 length: 15
J gene: TRBJ1-1
clone size: .
V gene: TRBV2
D gene: .

CDR3 DNA: TGTGCCACCAGCCCCCGGGACAGGGTCAGGCTAGCGGGAATCAATCCCTACAATGAGCAGTTCTTC
CDR3 protein: CATSPRDRVRLAGINPYNEQFF
CDR3 length: 22
J gene: TRBJ2-1
clone size: .
V gene: TRBV15
D gene: .

CDR3 DNA: TGTGCCAGCAACCGTCAAGGGAGACAAATGAACACTGAAGCTTTCTTT
CDR3 protein: CASNRQGRQMNTEAFF
CDR3 length: 16
J gene: TRBJ1-1
clone size: .
V gene: TRBV5-6
D gene: .

CDR3 DNA: TGTGCCAGCAGCTTAGTCGGGACAGGGGCCTACGAGCAGTACTTC
CDR3 protein: CASSLVGTGAYEQYF
CDR3 length: 15
J gene: TRBJ2-7
clone size: .
V gene: TRBV7-6
D gene: TRBD1

CDR3 DNA: TGCGCCAGCCGGCCGGGACAGGGGAACTATGGCTACACCTTC
CDR3 protein: CASRPGQGNYGYTF
CDR3 length: 14
J gene: TRBJ1-2
clone size: .
V gene: TRBV5-1
D gene: TRBD1

CDR3 DNA: TGTGCCAGCAGCTTAGCGGCAGGCGCGAATGAGCAGTTCTTC
CDR3 protein: CASSLAAGANEQFF
CDR3 length: 14
J gene: TRBJ2-1
clone size: .
V gene: TRBV7-2
D gene: .